This T cell receptor (beta chain) was observed in a study of T cells in women clearing cervical HPV infection. The overall study: Controls were women whose single incident HPV16 infection cleared within 12 months without precancer or cancer. Study-level findings and limits: CIN3+ cases had significantly higher TCR richness than controls; evenness did not differ.

Of note for this clone: The antigen is undetermined.

Using immunoSEQ multiplex PCR, the repertoire was profiled, and TCRdb retains in-frame clones only, with some absent. The sample includes tens of thousands of clones. What was sequenced was blood buffy coat. The source of this sequence is a woman between 18 and 69 years old with a cervical HPV16 infection that either progressed to CIN3+ or cleared (not recorded which).

The CDR3: CATSRERTGGTYEQYF. The CDR3 bases that were read are TGTGCCACCAGCAGAGAGAGGACAGGAGGCACCTACGAG. This rearrangement joins TRBV15 to TRBJ2-7; 7 nucleotides agree with TRBD1. The read gets to within 3 residues of the CDR3 end, and the germline J gene fills in the rest. V dropped 0 bases and J dropped 2; count of bases not matched to a gene: 7. Germline CDR1 reads LNHNV; CDR2 reads YYDKDF (reference sequence). CDR3 length: 16 residues.